This T cell receptor beta chain was captured in a study of read filtering for tumor transcriptome and immune sequencing. Study background: 8 or 9 patients were R-ISS I, approximately 15 were R-ISS II, 6 or 7 were R-ISS III. IR-seq gave about 3.5 to 10.27 million TCR reads per sample; RNA-seq gave about 80 to 1,300.

Study-level results: The CD138-negative fraction was mixed bone marrow immune cells, not pure T cells.

This CDR3 is built from 14 residues. From germline, CDR1 is MNHEY and CDR2 SVGEGT. The germline V and J ends were trimmed by 3 bases and 3 bases, with 11 bases remaining between them. Molecular barcoded adaptors covering alpha/delta and beta/gamma chains were used on approximately 400 ng RNA. In TCRdb, the reads were re-called with MiXCR into one record per CDR3 protein. The table records 100,000 to 150,000 distinct CDR3 sequences, under 15% of them present only once. At least ten counts were recorded for this clonotype. The antigen is undetermined. The V gene is TRBV6-2 or TRBV6-3, the J gene TRBJ2-5, with D uncertain. The source of this sequence is a donor aged 40 or over with multiple myeloma. Sequencing input: a population of CD138-negative cells sorted from bone marrow. In nucleotides, the CDR3 is TGTGCCAGCAGTTATGCGGTCGGAAAAGAGACCCAGTACTTC. Translation gives CASSYAVGKETQYF.